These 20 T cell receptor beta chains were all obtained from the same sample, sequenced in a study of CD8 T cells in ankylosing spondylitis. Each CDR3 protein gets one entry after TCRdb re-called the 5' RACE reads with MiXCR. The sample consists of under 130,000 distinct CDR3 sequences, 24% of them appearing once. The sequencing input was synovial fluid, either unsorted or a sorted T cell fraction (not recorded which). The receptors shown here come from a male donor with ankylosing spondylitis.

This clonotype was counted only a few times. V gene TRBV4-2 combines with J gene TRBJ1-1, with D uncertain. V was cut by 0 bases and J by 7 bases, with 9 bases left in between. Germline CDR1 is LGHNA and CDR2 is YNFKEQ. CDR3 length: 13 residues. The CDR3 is CASSQDAGYEAFF. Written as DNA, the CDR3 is TGTGCCAGCAGCCAAGACGCGGGGTATGAAGCTTTCTTT.

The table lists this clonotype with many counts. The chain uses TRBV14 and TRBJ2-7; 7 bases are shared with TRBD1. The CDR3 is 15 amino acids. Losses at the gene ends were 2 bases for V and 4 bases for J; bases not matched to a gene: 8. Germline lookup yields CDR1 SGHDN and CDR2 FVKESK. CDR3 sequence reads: CASSQTGTVYYEQYF. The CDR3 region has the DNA TGTGCCAGCAGCCAAACCGGGACAGTTTATTACGAGCAGTACTTC.

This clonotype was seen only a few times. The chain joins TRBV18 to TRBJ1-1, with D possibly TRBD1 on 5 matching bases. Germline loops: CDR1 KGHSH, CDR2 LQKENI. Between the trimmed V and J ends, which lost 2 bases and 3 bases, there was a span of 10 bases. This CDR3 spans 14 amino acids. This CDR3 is CASSPAAGDTEAFF. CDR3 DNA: TGTGCCAGCTCACCAGCGGCGGGGGACACTGAAGCTTTCTTT.

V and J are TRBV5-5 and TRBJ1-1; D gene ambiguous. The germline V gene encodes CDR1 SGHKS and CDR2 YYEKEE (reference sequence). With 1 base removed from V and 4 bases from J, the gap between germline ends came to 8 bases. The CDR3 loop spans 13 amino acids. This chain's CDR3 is CASSLRMGTEAFF. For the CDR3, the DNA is TGTGCCAGCAGCTTGAGGATGGGCACTGAAGCTTTCTTT. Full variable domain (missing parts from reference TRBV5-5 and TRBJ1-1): DAGVTQSPTHLIKTRGQQVTLRCSPISGHKSVSWYQQVLGQGPQFIFQYYEKEERGRGNFPDRFSARQFPNYSSELNVNALLLGDSALYLCASSLRMGTEAFFGQGTRLTVV.

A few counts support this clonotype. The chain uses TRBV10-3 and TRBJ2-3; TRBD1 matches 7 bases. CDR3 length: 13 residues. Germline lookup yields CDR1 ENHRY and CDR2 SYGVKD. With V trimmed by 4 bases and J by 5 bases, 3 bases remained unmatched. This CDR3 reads CAISGGGGDTQYF. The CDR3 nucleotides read TGTGCCATCAGTGGAGGGGGCGGAGATACGCAGTATTTT.

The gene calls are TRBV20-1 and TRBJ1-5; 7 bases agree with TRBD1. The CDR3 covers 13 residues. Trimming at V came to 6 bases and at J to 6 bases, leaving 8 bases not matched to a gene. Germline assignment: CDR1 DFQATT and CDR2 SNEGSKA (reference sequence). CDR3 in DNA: TGCAGTGCGATAAGACAGGGAGGTCAGCCCCAGCATTTT. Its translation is CSAIRQGGQPQHF.

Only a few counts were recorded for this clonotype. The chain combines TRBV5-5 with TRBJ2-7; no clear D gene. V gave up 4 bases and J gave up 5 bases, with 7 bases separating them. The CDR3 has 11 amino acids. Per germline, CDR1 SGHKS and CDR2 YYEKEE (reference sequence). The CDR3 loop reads CASSIIDEQYF. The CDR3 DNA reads TGTGCCAGCAGCATAATCGACGAGCAGTACTTC.

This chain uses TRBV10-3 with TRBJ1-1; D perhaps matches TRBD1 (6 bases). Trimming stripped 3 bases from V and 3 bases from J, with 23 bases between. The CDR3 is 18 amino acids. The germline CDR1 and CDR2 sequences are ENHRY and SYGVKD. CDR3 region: CAISDPRGGQAWDTEAFF. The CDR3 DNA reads TGTGCCATCAGTGACCCCCGTGGGGGGCAGGCCTGGGACACTGAAGCTTTCTTT.

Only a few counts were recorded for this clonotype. CDR3 amino acids: CAIRPGQTEETQYF. The DNA for the CDR3 is TGTGCCATCAGGCCGGGACAAACAGAAGAGACCCAGTACTTC. This chain joins TRBV10-3 and TRBJ2-5, with D tentatively TRBD1 (6 bases). The CDR3 has 14 residues. The V gene's germline CDR1 is ENHRY and CDR2 SYGVKD. The V and J ends lost 6 bases and 3 bases respectively, with 14 bases between them.

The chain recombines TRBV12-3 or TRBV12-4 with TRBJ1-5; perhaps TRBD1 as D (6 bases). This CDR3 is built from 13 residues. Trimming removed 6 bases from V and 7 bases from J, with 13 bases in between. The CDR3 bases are TGTGCCAGCAGCACGGGGGGCGGACAGCCCCAGCATTTT. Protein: CASSTGGGQPQHF.

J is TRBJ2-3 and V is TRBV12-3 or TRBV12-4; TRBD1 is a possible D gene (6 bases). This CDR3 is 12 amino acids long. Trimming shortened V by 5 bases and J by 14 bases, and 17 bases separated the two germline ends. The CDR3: CASSQDSGDSYF. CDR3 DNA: TGTGCCAGCAGTCAGGACAGTGGTGATTCGTATTTT.

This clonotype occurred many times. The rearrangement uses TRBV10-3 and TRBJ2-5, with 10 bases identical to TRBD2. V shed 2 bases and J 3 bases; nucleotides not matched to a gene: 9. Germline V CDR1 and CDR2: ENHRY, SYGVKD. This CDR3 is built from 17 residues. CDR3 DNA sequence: TGTGCCATCAGTGAGCCCAAAGGACTAGCGGTAAAAGAGACCCAGTACTTC. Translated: CAISEPKGLAVKETQYF.

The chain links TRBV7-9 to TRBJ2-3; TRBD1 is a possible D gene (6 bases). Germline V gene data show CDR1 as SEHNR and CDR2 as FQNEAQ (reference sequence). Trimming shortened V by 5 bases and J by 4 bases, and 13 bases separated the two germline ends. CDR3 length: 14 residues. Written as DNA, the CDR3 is TGTGCCAGCAGCCCACAGGGTTTCGCAGATACGCAGTATTTT. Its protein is CASSPQGFADTQYF.

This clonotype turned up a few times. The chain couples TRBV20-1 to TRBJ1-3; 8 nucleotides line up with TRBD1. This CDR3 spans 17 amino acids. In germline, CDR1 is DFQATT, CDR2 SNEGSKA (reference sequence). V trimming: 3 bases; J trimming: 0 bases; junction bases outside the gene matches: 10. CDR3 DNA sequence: TGCAGTGCTAGTTTGGCGGGACAGGAGAGCTCTGGAAACACCATATATTTT. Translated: CSASLAGQESSGNTIYF.

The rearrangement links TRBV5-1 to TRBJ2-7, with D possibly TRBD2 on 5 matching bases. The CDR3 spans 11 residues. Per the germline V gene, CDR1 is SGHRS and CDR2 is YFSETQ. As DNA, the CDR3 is TGCGGGAAAGGAGGCTCCTACGAGCAGTACGTC. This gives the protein CGKGGSYEQYV.

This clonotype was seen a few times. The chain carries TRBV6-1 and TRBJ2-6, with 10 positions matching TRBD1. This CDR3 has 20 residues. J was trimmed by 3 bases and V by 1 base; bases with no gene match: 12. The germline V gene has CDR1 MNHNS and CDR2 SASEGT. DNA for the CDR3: TGTGCCAGCAGTGAAGAGTGGGACAGGGGTAGGCTTCATGGGGCCAACGTCCTGACTTTC. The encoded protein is CASSEEWDRGRLHGANVLTF.

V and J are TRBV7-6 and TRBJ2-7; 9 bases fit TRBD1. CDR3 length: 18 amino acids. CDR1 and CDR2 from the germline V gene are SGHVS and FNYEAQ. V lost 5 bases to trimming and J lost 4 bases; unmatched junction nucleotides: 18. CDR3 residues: CASSVVTRDRDLSYEQYV. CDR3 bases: TGTGCCAGCAGCGTAGTAACAAGGGACAGGGACTTATCTTACGAGCAGTACGTC.

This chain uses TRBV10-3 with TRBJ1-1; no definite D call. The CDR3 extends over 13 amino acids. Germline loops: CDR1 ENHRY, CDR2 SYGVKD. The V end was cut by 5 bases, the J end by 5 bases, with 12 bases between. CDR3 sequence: CAISSERGTEAFF. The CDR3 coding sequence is TGTGCCATCAGTTCGGAACGCGGGACTGAAGCTTTCTTT.

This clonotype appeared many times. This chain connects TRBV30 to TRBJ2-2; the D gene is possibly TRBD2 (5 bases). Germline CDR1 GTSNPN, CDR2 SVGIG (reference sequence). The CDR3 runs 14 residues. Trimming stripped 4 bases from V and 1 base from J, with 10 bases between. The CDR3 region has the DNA TGTGCCTGGAACGGACTTTTGAACACCGGGGAGCTGTTTTTT. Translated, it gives CAWNGLLNTGELFF.

The CDR3: CASSQDVGLADWSSYNEQFF. The CDR3, as DNA: TGTGCCAGCAGCCAAGATGTTGGGCTAGCGGATTGGAGCTCCTACAATGAGCAGTTCTTC. V gene TRBV14 combines with J gene TRBJ2-1, with 7 bases matching TRBD2. CDR1 SGHDN and CDR2 FVKESK come from the germline V gene. The length of the CDR3 is 20 residues. V lost 0 bases and J lost 0; bases outside the gene matches: 14.